This TCR beta chain emerged from a study of OX40 agonist ivuxolimab in advanced cancers. V lost 1 base to trimming and J lost 4 bases, with 13 bases between them. Germline V gene sequence: CDR1 SGHTA, CDR2 FQGNSA. The CDR3 extends over 15 amino acids. Clones were read by immunoSEQ multiplex PCR, and TCRdb kept only the in-frame ones, dropping some. This table holds under 80,000 clones, roughly nine tenths found once. Blood sampling was done at baseline, cycle 4 day 1, and cycle 7 day 1. This receptor was obtained from an adult with an advanced solid tumor such as melanoma, head and neck, liver or kidney cancer. The sample was CD4+ or CD8+ T cells sorted from blood, taken in a trial of the OX40 agonist ivuxolimab. This chain joins TRBV7-2 and TRBJ1-1; D is possibly TRBD1 (5 bases). The CDR3 is CASSLVADTSTEAFF. CDR3 DNA sequence: TGTGCCAGCAGCTTAGTTGCGGACACCTCCACTGAAGCTTTCTTT.